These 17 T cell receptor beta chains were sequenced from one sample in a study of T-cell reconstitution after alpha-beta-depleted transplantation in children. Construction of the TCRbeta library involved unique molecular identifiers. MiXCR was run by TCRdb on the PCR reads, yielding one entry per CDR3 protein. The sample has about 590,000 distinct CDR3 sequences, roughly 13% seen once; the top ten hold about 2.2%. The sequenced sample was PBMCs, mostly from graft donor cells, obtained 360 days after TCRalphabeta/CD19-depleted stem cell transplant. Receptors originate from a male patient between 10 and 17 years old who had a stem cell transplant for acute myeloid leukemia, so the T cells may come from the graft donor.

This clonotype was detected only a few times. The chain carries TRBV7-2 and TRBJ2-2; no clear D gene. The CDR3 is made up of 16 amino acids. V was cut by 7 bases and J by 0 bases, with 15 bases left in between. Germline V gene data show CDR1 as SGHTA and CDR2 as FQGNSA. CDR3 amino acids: CASTKIPVANTGELFF. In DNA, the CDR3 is TGTGCCAGCACCAAAATACCGGTCGCGAACACCGGGGAGCTGTTTTTT.

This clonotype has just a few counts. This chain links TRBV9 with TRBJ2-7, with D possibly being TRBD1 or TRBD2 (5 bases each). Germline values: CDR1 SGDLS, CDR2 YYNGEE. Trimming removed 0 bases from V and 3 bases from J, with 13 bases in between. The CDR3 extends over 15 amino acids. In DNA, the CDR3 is TGTGCCAGCAGCGTAGGATGGGGGTCGGGCTACGAGCAGTACTTC. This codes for CASSVGWGSGYEQYF.

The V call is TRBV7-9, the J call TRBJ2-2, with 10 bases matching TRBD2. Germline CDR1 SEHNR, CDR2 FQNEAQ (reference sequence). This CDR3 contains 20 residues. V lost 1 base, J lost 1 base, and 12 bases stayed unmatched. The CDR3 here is CASSLGGLARDSLNTGELFF. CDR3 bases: TGTGCCAGCAGCTTAGGGGGACTAGCGCGCGACTCACTGAACACCGGGGAGCTGTTTTTT.

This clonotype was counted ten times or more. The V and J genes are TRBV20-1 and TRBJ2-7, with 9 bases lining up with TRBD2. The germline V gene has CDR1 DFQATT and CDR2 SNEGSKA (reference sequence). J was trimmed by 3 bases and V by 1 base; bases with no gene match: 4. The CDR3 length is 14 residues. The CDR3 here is CSARASGKDYEQYF. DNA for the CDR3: TGCAGTGCTAGAGCTAGCGGGAAGGACTACGAGCAGTACTTC.

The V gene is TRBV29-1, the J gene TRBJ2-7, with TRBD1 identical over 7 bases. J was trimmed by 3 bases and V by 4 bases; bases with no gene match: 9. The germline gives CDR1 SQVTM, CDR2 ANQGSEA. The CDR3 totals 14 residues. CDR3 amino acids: CSVAGRGKVYEQYF. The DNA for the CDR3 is TGCAGCGTTGCGGGCAGGGGGAAAGTCTACGAGCAGTACTTC.

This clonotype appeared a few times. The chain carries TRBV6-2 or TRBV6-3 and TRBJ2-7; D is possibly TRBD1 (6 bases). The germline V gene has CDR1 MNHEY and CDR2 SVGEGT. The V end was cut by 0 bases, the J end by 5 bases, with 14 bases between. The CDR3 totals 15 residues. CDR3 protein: CASSYSGTPGDEQYF. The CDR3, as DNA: TGTGCCAGCAGTTACTCGGGGACACCAGGGGACGAGCAGTACTTC.

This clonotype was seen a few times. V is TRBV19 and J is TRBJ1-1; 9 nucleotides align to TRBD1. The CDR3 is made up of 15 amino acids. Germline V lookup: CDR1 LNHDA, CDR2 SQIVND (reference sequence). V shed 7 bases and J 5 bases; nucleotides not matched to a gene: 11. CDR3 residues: CASIRRQGEGTEAFF. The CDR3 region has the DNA TGTGCCAGTATCCGCAGACAGGGGGAAGGGACTGAAGCTTTCTTT.

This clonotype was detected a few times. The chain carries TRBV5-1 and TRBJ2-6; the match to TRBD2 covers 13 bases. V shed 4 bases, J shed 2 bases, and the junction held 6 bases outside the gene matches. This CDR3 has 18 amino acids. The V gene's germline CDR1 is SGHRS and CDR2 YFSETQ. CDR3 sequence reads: CASSLRTSGRPGANVLTF. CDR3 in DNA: TGCGCCAGCAGCCTCAGGACTAGCGGGAGACCTGGGGCCAACGTCCTGACTTTC.

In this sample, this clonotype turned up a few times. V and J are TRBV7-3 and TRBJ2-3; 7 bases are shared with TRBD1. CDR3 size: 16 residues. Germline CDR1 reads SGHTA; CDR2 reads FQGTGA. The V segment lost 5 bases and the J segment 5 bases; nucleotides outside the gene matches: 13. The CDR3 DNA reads TGTGCCAGCAGCACCGGACGGGACAGACTGGGAGATACGCAGTATTTT. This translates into CASSTGRDRLGDTQYF.

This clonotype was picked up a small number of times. The DNA of the CDR3 is TGTGCCAGCAGTGATCGGGACAGGGATCAGCCCCAGCATTTT. This translates into CASSDRDRDQPQHF. This sequence joins TRBV6-1 and TRBJ1-5; 9 bases match TRBD1. Germline-derived CDR1 and CDR2 are MNHNS and SASEGT. V lost 3 bases and J lost 5; bases outside the gene matches: 2. The CDR3 totals 14 residues.

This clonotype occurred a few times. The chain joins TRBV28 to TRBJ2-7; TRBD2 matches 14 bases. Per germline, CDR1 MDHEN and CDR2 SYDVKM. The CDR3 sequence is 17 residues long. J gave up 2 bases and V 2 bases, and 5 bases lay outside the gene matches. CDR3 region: CASSLRGTSGSPYEQYF. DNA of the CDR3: TGTGCCAGCAGTTTAAGAGGGACTAGCGGGAGTCCCTACGAGCAGTACTTC.

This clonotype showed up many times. The CDR3 region has the DNA TGTGCCAGCAGCCCCGGGCCCCCAGGCGGCGAGCAGTACTTC. Translated: CASSPGPPGGEQYF. The gene calls are TRBV7-9 and TRBJ2-7; the D is unclear. V was shortened by 5 bases and J by 6 bases, with 17 bases between the two germline ends. The CDR3 spans 14 residues. Germline CDR1 SEHNR, CDR2 FQNEAQ (reference sequence).

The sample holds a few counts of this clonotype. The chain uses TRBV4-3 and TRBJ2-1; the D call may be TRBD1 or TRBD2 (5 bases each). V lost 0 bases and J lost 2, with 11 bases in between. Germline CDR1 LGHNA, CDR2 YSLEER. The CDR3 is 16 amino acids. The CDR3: CASSQDRGLTYNEQFF. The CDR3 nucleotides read TGCGCCAGCAGCCAAGATCGGGGCCTAACCTACAATGAGCAGTTCTTC.

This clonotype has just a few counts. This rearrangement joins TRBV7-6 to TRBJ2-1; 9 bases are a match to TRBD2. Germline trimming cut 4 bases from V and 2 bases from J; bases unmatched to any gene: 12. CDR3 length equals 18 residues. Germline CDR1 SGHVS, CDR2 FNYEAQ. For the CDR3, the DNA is TGTGCCAGCAGCTCATTTCAGGGACTAGCCTCTACCTACAATGAGCAGTTCTTC. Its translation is CASSSFQGLASTYNEQFF.

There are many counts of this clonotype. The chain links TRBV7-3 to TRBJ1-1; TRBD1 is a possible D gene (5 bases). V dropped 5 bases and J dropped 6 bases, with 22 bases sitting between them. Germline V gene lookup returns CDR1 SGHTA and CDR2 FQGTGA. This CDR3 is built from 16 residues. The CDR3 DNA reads TGTGCCAGCAGCATCGGACACGTTGCTACAAACCCTGAAGCTTTCTTT. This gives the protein CASSIGHVATNPEAFF.

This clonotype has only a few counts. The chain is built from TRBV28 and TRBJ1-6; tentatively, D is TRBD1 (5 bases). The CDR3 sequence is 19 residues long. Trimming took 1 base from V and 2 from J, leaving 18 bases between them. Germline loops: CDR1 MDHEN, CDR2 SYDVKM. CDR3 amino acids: CASSLFGQGTITYNSPLHF. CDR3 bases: TGTGCCAGCAGTTTATTTGGGCAGGGAACAATTACCTATAATTCACCCCTCCACTTT.

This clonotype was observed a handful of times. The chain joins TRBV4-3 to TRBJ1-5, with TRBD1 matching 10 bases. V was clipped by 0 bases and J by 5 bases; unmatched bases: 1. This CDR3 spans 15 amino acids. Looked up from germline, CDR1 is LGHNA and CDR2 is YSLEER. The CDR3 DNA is TGCGCCAGCAGCCAAGAGGGGACAGGGGATCAGCCCCAGCATTTT. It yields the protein CASSQEGTGDQPQHF.